This T cell receptor (beta chain) was identified in a study of cytomegalovirus exposure and HLA in healthy donors. Overall study findings and caveats: An analysis done earlier found most TCR beta V segments productive about 87% or about 30% of the time.

Regarding this clone: Antigen: not known.

Primers included in the PCR were 60 Vbeta and 13 Jbeta primers. Profiling relied on immunoSEQ multiplex PCR, and the TCRdb table lists in-frame clones only, not all of them. The sample carries about 38,000 clones, 80% to 90% recorded once. CDR1 and CDR2 from the germline V gene are SGDLS and YYNGEE. The CDR3 totals 16 residues. The ends lost 3 bases at V and 5 bases at J; junction bases unmatched: 9. J is TRBJ2-5 and V is TRBV9; 11 bases map to TRBD2. Sequenced: PBMCs. This clonotype was obtained from a woman aged 40 to 49 in good health and CMV-seropositive. CDR3 nucleotides: TGTGCCAGCAGCGCGACTAGCGGGGTAAAACTGGAGACCCAGTACTTC. It specifies CASSATSGVKLETQYF.